Shown below are 7 T cell receptor beta chains from a single sample sequenced in a study of breast tumors, draining lymph nodes, adjacent tissues. TCRdb re-called the multiplex PCR reads with MiXCR, one entry per CDR3 protein. Here the sample spans about 140,000 distinct CDR3 sequences, less than 35% being singletons. Breast cancer patients provided tissue from their axillary draining lymph nodes. The sequenced material came from axillary lymph node tissue. These receptor sequences come from a female donor with breast cancer. Some clones in this sample may be carry-over from other donors' samples.

The chain couples TRBV10-3 to TRBJ2-5; TRBD1 might be the D (6 bases). Deletions cut 2 bases from V and 4 bases from J, with 11 bases between. The CDR3 consists of 14 residues. Germline V gene data show CDR1 as ENHRY and CDR2 as SYGVKD. CDR3 nucleotide sequence: TGTGCCATCAGTGAGCCACAGGGCTTAGAGACCCAGTACTTC. It codes for CAISEPQGLETQYF.

Notes on this clonotype: Relative to the germline gene, one junction end is altered; a read error may explain this. This chain connects TRBV3-1 to TRBJ2-1; 10 bases fit TRBD2. The CDR3 extends over 15 amino acids. Germline CDR1 reads LGHDT; CDR2 reads YNNKEL (reference sequence). The CDR3 spells CASSRAGGLYNGQFF. The CDR3 DNA sequence: TGTGCCAGCAGCCGAGCGGGGGGGCTGTACAATGGGCAGTTCTTC.

V and J are TRBV6-4 and TRBJ2-3; TRBD1 aligns across 9 bases. CDR3 size: 15 residues. J lost 4 bases, V lost 0 bases, and 2 bases had no gene match. CDR1 is MRHNA, CDR2 SNTAGT, per germline. CDR3 DNA sequence: TGTGCCAGCAGTGACTCTAGACAGGGGGCAGATACGCAGTATTTT. It specifies CASSDSRQGADTQYF.

As regards this clonotype: Because the CDR3's place on the DNA is in doubt, the DNA is left out and the CDR3 is given as listed by TCRdb. The chain is built from TRBV25-1 and TRBJ2-2; the table assigns TRBD1, which was not confirmed against the DNA. Ends included, the CDR3 has 20 residues. Germline-derived CDR1 and CDR2 are MGHDK and SYGVNS. The CDR3 region is CASSFYICSARDSRGGELFF.

This clonotype was observed at least ten times. This chain links TRBV7-2 with TRBJ1-2; D may be TRBD1 (6 bases). The CDR3 has 13 residues. CDR1 SGHTA and CDR2 FQGNSA come from the germline V gene. V shed 1 base and J shed 8 bases, with 11 bases lying between them. This CDR3 reads CASSLGQALGYTF. The CDR3 region has the DNA TGTGCCAGCAGCTTAGGACAGGCATTGGGCTACACCTTC.

This clonotype showed up many times. The chain couples TRBV7-9 to TRBJ1-4; 8 bases are a match to TRBD1. Germline CDR1 SEHNR, CDR2 FQNEAQ (reference sequence). The CDR3 length is 15 residues. Trimming cost V 5 bases and J 2 bases; bases outside gene matches: 4. The CDR3 nucleotides are TGTGCCAGCAGCCCACAGGGGGGGACTAATGAAAAACTGTTTTTT. This codes for CASSPQGGTNEKLFF.

Comment on this clonotype: This is likely a read error, given that the CDR3 carries no conserved phenylalanine or tryptophan at its end. The DNA is omitted, as the CDR3 cannot be located on it reliably, and the CDR3 follows TCRdb's listing. The chain uses TRBV7-2 and TRBJ1-2; TRBD1 is the table's D call, not checked against the DNA. The germline V gene encodes CDR1 SGHTA and CDR2 FQGNSA. The CDR3 sequence runs 16 residues, both termini included. This chain's CDR3 is CASSQGQVTGNYGHTL.